The clone carrying this TCR beta chain was recorded at least ten times. Its target is unknown. Genomic DNA templated the TCR beta VDJ and CDR3 profiling. TCRdb ran MiXCR on the reads and lists one entry per CDR3 protein. The sample has about 160,000 distinct CDR3 sequences, roughly 40% seen once. This sample is part of a study of CD8+CD57+ T cells in acquired aplastic anemia. As for the study in general: On average, sorted CD4+ and CD8+ cells gave 3.2 ug of DNA. Reads per healthy sample averaged about 10 million (CD4+) and some 11 million (CD8+). Broader study findings: Patients and controls shared over 25 CD8+ CDR3 sequences, which appeared highly expressed in patients and within their immunodominant clones. Patients showed no significant difference from controls in CD8+ Simpson's diversity.

V lost 7 bases and J lost 1; bases outside the gene matches: 6. Germline V gene lookup returns CDR1 DFQATT and CDR2 SNEGSKA (reference sequence). This CDR3 is built from 14 residues. Sequences were obtained from sorted CD4+, CD8+, or CD8+CD57+ T cells (not recorded which) from PBMCs. This TCR derives from a human donor in good health. The V call is TRBV20-1, the J call TRBJ2-5, with 10 bases aligning to TRBD2. The CDR3 sequence is CSVAGGNTQETQYF. CDR3 DNA sequence: TGCAGTGTAGCGGGGGGAAACACCCAAGAGACCCAGTACTTC.